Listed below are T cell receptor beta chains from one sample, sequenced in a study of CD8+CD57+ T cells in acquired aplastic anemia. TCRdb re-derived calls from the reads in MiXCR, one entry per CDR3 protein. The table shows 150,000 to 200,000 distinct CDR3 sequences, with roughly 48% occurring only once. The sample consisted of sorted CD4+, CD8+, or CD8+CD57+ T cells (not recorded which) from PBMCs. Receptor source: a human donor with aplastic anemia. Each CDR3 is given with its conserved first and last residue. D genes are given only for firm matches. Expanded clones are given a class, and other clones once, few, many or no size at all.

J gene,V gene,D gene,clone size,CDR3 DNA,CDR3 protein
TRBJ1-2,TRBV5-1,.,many,TGCGCCAGCAGCTTGGATGCAGGGGATGGTGGCTACACCTTC,CASSLDAGDGGYTF
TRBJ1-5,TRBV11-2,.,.,TGTGCCAGCAGCTCACAAACAGGTCGGGGCGGCAATCAGCCCCAGCATTTT,CASSSQTGRGGNQPQHF
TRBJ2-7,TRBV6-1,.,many,TGTGCCAGCAGTGGGACCGGCGAGCAGTACTTC,CASSGTGEQYF
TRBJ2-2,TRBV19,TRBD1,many,TGTGCCAGTAACCCAAGACAGGGTGGCACCGGGGAGCTGTTTTTT,CASNPRQGGTGELFF
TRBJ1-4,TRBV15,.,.,TGTGCCACCAGCATTAATGGGGAAAGACTGTTTTTT,CATSINGERLFF
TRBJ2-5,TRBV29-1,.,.,TGCAGCTCCCGGAACCCTGGGGGAGAGACCCAGTACTTC,CSSRNPGGETQYF
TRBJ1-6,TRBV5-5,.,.,TGTGCCAGCAGCTCGGCGAATTCACCCCTCCACTTT,CASSSANSPLHF
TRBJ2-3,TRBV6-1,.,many,TGTGCCAGCAGGCCGGCGTCAGATACGCAGTATTTT,CASRPASDTQYF
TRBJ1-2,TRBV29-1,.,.,TGCAGCGTTAGGGGACAAACAGACTATGGCTACACCTTC,CSVRGQTDYGYTF
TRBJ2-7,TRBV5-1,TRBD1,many,TGCGCCAGCAGCTCCGGGACAGGTCGTTACGAGCAGTACTTC,CASSSGTGRYEQYF
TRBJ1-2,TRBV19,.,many,TGTGCCAGTAGTCTCGGCCGGGCCGTAGCTAACTATGGCTACACCTTC,CASSLGRAVANYGYTF
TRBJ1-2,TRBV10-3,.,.,TGTGCCATCAGTTTTTCCGGGACCCTAGGCTCTGGCTACACCTTC,CAISFSGTLGSGYTF
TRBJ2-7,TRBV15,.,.,TGTGCCACCAGCAGAGTAGGGTACGAGCAGTACTTC,CATSRVGYEQYF
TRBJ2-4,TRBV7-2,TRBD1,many,TGTGCCAGCAGCTACCGGACAGGGAAAAACATTCAGTACTTC,CASSYRTGKNIQYF
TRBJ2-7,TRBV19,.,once,TGTGCCAGTAGACGACAGGGCCAGCGGGGCGAGCAGTACTTC,CASRRQGQRGEQYF
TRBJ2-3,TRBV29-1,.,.,TGCAGCGTTGAAGTGGGTTCTCGCGGGGCAGATACGCAGTATTTT,CSVEVGSRGADTQYF
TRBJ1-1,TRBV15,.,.,TGTGCCACCAGCAGTTTACAGGGAGAGGCTGAAGCTTTCTTT,CATSSLQGEAEAFF
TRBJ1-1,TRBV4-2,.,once,TGTGCCAGCAGCCGAATTACCGGGACACTGAACACTGAAGCTTTCTTT,CASSRITGTLNTEAFF
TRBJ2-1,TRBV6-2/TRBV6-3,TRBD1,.,TGTGCCAGCAGCCAACGTCGGACAGGGGTTGGGTACAATGAGCAGTCCTTC,CASSQRRTGVGYNEQSF